This entry lists 6 T cell receptor beta chains sequenced from one sample in a study of vaccination and CD4 T cells after COVID-19. Cultured CD4+ T cell DNA underwent sequencing with the Oncomine TCR Beta short-read assay. TCRdb processed the PCR reads anew with MiXCR; each CDR3 protein has one entry. The table has 16,000 or so distinct CDR3 sequences, roughly 51% seen once. Stated treatment: roughly ten-day PBMC culture with coronavirus spike peptide pools or control peptides (ViraFEST assay). Their target antigens are unknown. Sequenced: CD4+ T cells from blood, cultured in vitro. All receptors come from a human donor who had recovered from COVID-19.

The chain has TRBV10-2 and TRBJ2-7, with 9 bases identical to TRBD1. Germline V gene sequence: CDR1 WSHSY, CDR2 SAAADI. The trim removed 5 bases at V and 5 bases at J, leaving 7 bases unmatched. CDR3 length: 14 residues. CDR3 sequence: CASSKDRGVHEQYF. In nucleotides, the CDR3 is TGCGCCAGCAGTAAGGACAGGGGTGTCCACGAGCAGTACTTC.

The gene calls are TRBV20-1 and TRBJ1-2; D gene ambiguous. Trimming pared 3 bases from V and 2 bases from J, leaving 7 bases between. The CDR3 runs to 12 residues. Germline V gives CDR1 DFQATT, CDR2 SNEGSKA (reference sequence). The CDR3 DNA reads as TGCAGTGCTAGTCACACGAACTATGGCTACACCTTC. Its protein is CSASHTNYGYTF.

The rearrangement uses TRBV7-2 and TRBJ2-3; 8 positions agree with TRBD2. CDR3 length equals 16 residues. The V gene end was trimmed by 1 base and the J gene end by 6 bases; junction bases not matched to a gene: 9. Germline values: CDR1 SGHTA, CDR2 FQGNSA. In nucleotides, the CDR3 is TGTGCCAGCAGCTTAGATTATCCGGGAGGGTTGGATACGCAGTATTTT. As protein: CASSLDYPGGLDTQYF.

This clonotype was observed a single time. This chain connects TRBV4-3 to TRBJ2-7; D perhaps matches TRBD2 (7 bases). V was pared by 0 bases and J by 4 bases, with 13 bases between. The CDR3 extends over 15 amino acids. Per the germline V gene, CDR1 is LGHNA and CDR2 is YSLEER. CDR3 nucleotides: TGCGCCAGCAGCCAAGACACAGGGAGGGGGTACGAGCAGTACTTC. Amino acids: CASSQDTGRGYEQYF.

This chain joins TRBV11-3 and TRBJ2-7, with TRBD2 matching 10 bases. V was pared by 6 bases and J by 2 bases, with 4 bases of the junction left unmatched. Germline V gene lookup returns CDR1 SGHNT and CDR2 YENEEA. The CDR3 is 14 amino acids. The CDR3 loop reads CASRGAGGTYEQYF. For the CDR3, the DNA is TGTGCCAGCAGGGGAGCGGGAGGGACCTACGAGCAGTACTTC.

V usage is TRBV2 and J usage is TRBJ1-4, with unresolved D. CDR1 and CDR2 (germline): SNHLY, FYNNEI. The CDR3 length is 15 residues. V lost 6 bases, J lost 5 bases, and 16 bases lay in between. CDR3 nucleotide sequence: TGTGCCAGCAGCCTCTCGACAACTCTAAATGAAAAACTGTTTTTT. It is translated as CASSLSTTLNEKLFF.